Listed below are T cell receptor beta chains from one sample, sequenced in a study of identical twins. TCRdb re-called the 5' RACE reads with MiXCR, one entry per CDR3 protein. The sample consists of about 100,000 distinct CDR3 sequences, roughly 6% of them appearing once. The material sequenced was memory T cells sorted from blood. The source of these receptors is a woman aged 50 to 60 in good health. The CDR3 runs from the conserved cysteine through the conserved F or W. The D gene is left open where the match is weak. The size field is filled for only some rows; it gives once, few, many or a size class.

D gene	V gene	clone size	J gene	CDR3 protein	CDR3 DNA
-	TRBV2	few	TRBJ2-6	CASTQTLGTGANVLTF	TGTGCCAGCACCCAGACGTTGGGTACTGGGGCCAACGTCCTGACTTTC
-	TRBV7-2	many	TRBJ1-4	CASSFMSGEKLFF	TGTGCCAGCAGCTTCATGTCGGGGGAAAAACTGTTTTTT
-	TRBV12-3/TRBV12-4	-	TRBJ2-5	CASRDAGETQYF	TGTGCCAGCCGGGACGCGGGGGAGACCCAGTACTTC
-	TRBV6-6	-	TRBJ2-3	CASSYPINNPQYF	TGTGCCAGCAGTTACCCGATCAATAACCCACAGTATTTT
TRBD1	TRBV3-1	few	TRBJ1-5	CASSPGQGGQPQHF	TGTGCCAGCAGCCCGGGACAGGGTGGTCAGCCCCAGCATTTT
TRBD1	TRBV7-9	few	TRBJ2-5	CASSHRTGGRETQYF	TGTGCCAGCAGCCACCGGACAGGGGGGCGGGAGACCCAGTACTTC
TRBD1	TRBV20-1	many	TRBJ1-1	CSAPGGQSFEAFF	TGCAGTGCTCCAGGGGGACAGAGTTTTGAAGCTTTCTTT
TRBD1	TRBV5-1	few	TRBJ2-5	CASSAGTGTQETQYF	TGCGCCAGCAGCGCCGGGACAGGGACCCAAGAGACCCAGTACTTC
TRBD2	TRBV20-1	few	TRBJ2-1	CSARRLAGNEQFF	TGCAGTGCTAGAAGACTAGCGGGCAATGAGCAGTTCTTC
-	TRBV7-9	-	TRBJ1-5	CASSPTGAKEPQHF	TGTGCCAGCAGCCCGACAGGCGCTAAGGAGCCCCAGCATTTT
TRBD1	TRBV6-5	few	TRBJ2-6	CASRDRGAPSSGANVLTF	TGTGCCAGCAGGGACAGGGGGGCCCCCAGCTCTGGGGCCAACGTCCTGACTTTC
TRBD2	TRBV6-6	-	TRBJ2-2	CASSYPLVSGGLTGELFF	TGTGCCAGCAGTTACCCCCTAGTCTCGGGAGGCCTCACCGGGGAGCTGTTTTTT
-	TRBV5-4	-	TRBJ1-1	CASSLSIVNTEAFF	TGTGCCAGCAGCTTAAGCATAGTGAACACTGAAGCTTTCTTT
-	TRBV20-1	many	TRBJ2-2	CSASPAGTNTGELFF	TGCAGTGCTAGCCCGGCGGGGACGAACACCGGGGAGCTGTTTTTT
-	TRBV5-1	many	TRBJ2-5	CASTSQETQYF	TGCGCCAGCACCTCTCAAGAGACCCAGTACTTC
-	TRBV5-5	-	TRBJ1-2	CASSPVTGSGYTF	TGTGCCAGCAGCCCAGTTACAGGGAGCGGCTACACCTTC
-	TRBV6-6	many	TRBJ1-1	CASSHRNTEAFF	TGTGCCAGCAGCCACCGGAACACTGAAGCTTTCTTT
TRBD1	TRBV2	many	TRBJ1-1	CASSGRTGDNEAFF	TGTGCCAGCAGTGGACGGACAGGAGACAATGAAGCTTTCTTT
-	TRBV29-1	few	TRBJ1-2	CSTEGPGYTF	TGCAGCACGGAGGGTCCTGGCTACACCTTC
-	TRBV7-9	many	TRBJ2-1	CASSFDPGPRGEQFF	TGTGCCAGCAGCTTCGACCCAGGACCTAGGGGTGAGCAGTTCTTC
-	TRBV7-6	many	TRBJ2-1	CASSSDRLGNNEQFF	TGTGCCAGCAGCTCGGACCGACTCGGTAACAATGAGCAGTTCTTC
-	TRBV5-5	many	TRBJ2-1	CASSRLHSADEQFF	TGTGCCAGCAGCCGACTCCACAGTGCTGATGAGCAGTTCTTC
TRBD1	TRBV20-1	-	TRBJ1-6	CSARAAHRGRNSPLHF	TGCAGTGCTAGGGCTGCACACAGGGGGAGGAATTCACCCCTCCACTTT
TRBD1	TRBV18	many	TRBJ2-7	CASSPPTGTYEQYF	TGTGCCAGCTCACCACCGACAGGGACCTACGAGCAGTACTTC
-	TRBV3-1	few	TRBJ1-2	CASSQDVFDRRGYTF	TGTGCCAGCAGCCAAGATGTATTTGATCGGCGTGGCTACACCTTC
TRBD2	TRBV4-1	many	TRBJ2-1	CASAKTSVAYNEQFF	TGCGCCAGCGCTAAGACTAGCGTGGCCTACAATGAGCAGTTCTTC
-	TRBV6-6	many	TRBJ1-1	CASIPGGAGTEAFF	TGTGCCAGCATCCCTGGAGGGGCGGGCACTGAAGCTTTCTTT
-	TRBV6-4	many	TRBJ1-1	CASSVARNTEAFF	TGTGCCAGCAGTGTGGCCCGGAACACTGAAGCTTTCTTT
-	TRBV30	-	TRBJ1-2	CAWSGPYGYTF	TGTGCCTGGAGTGGACCATATGGCTACACCTTC
TRBD1	TRBV5-6	few	TRBJ2-1	CASSLRDRLNEQFF	TGTGCCAGCAGCCTCCGGGACAGGCTCAATGAGCAGTTCTTC
TRBD2	TRBV9	few	TRBJ2-1	CASSAGGSLIGPQFF	TGTGCCAGCAGCGCCGGCGGGAGCTTGATCGGGCCCCAGTTCTTC
-	TRBV19	few	TRBJ2-5	CASSPRRGLQETQYF	TGTGCCAGTAGTCCAAGGAGGGGGCTACAAGAGACCCAGTACTTC
-	TRBV7-2	many	TRBJ1-5	CASSLVNSDYNQPQHF	TGTGCCAGCAGCTTGGTTAACAGTGACTACAATCAGCCCCAGCATTTT
-	TRBV12-3/TRBV12-4	many	TRBJ2-3	CASIPGSRTDTQYF	TGTGCCAGCATCCCCGGCAGCCGCACAGATACGCAGTATTTT
-	TRBV6-6	many	TRBJ2-3	CASSPPGVGDTDTQYF	TGTGCCAGCAGTCCACCGGGAGTCGGAGACACAGATACGCAGTATTTT
-	TRBV19	many	TRBJ1-5	CASSTGFQPQHF	TGTGCCAGTAGCACAGGGTTTCAGCCCCAGCATTTT
-	TRBV12-5	many	TRBJ1-1	CASGWDIFTEAFF	TGTGCTAGTGGTTGGGACATTTTCACTGAAGCTTTCTTT
TRBD2	TRBV30	many	TRBJ2-3	CAWSTPGGGRADTQYF	TGTGCCTGGAGTACTCCCGGGGGCGGGAGGGCAGATACGCAGTATTTT
TRBD1	TRBV12-3/TRBV12-4	few	TRBJ2-1	CASSFSAGGYSEQFF	TGTGCCAGCAGTTTTTCGGCAGGGGGCTATAGTGAGCAGTTCTTC
TRBD2	TRBV29-1	many	TRBJ2-1	CSVPIDVGTSGYEQFF	TGCAGCGTTCCGATTGACGTTGGGACTAGTGGCTATGAGCAGTTCTTC
TRBD2	TRBV10-1	-	TRBJ2-1	CASSDPGTSLYGEQFF	TGCGCCAGCAGTGACCCCGGGACTAGTCTATACGGTGAGCAGTTCTTC
TRBD2	TRBV20-1	-	TRBJ2-3	CSAITTSGNTDTQYF	TGCAGTGCTATTACGACTAGCGGGAACACAGATACGCAGTATTTT
-	TRBV5-1	many	TRBJ1-1	CASSLGSGMNTEAFF	TGCGCCAGCAGCTTGGGATCAGGCATGAACACTGAAGCTTTCTTT
-	TRBV7-2	many	TRBJ2-3	CASSLVRDNQDTQYF	TGTGCCAGCAGCTTAGTTAGGGACAATCAAGATACGCAGTATTTT
-	TRBV18	-	TRBJ2-3	CASSPLSADGAQYF	TGTGCCAGCTCACCTCTGTCGGCAGATGGTGCGCAGTATTTT
-	TRBV28	many	TRBJ2-1	CASSRPNEQFF	TGTGCCAGCAGTCGGCCCAATGAGCAGTTCTTC
-	TRBV12-3/TRBV12-4	few	TRBJ2-7	CASSPERASYEQYF	TGTGCCAGCAGCCCCGAGAGGGCTTCCTACGAGCAGTACTTC
TRBD2	TRBV7-9	-	TRBJ2-3	CASGTSGITDTQYF	TGTGCCAGCGGGACTAGCGGAATCACAGATACGCAGTATTTT
-	TRBV6-5	many	TRBJ2-1	CASSYGGSSYNEQFF	TGTGCCAGCAGTTACGGAGGTAGCTCCTACAATGAGCAGTTCTTC